This T cell receptor (beta chain) was recovered during a study of post-analysis software for immune sequencing data. Study outcomes and limitations: Comparison with controls showed significantly lower normalized Chao1 diversity in multiple sclerosis patients. F measure clustering grouped samples strongly by preparation batch. A handful of TRBV segments were significantly more frequent in patients than in controls. TRBV5-6, TRBV5-1 and TRBV20-1 were among these segments.

The V gene's germline CDR1 is MNHEY and CDR2 SVGAGI. The length of the CDR3 is 13 residues. Points on this clonotype: What it recognizes is unknown.

cDNA libraries of TCR beta carried unique molecular identifiers. Input populations of roughly 0.85 to 11 million T cells gave rise to roughly 0.5 million cDNA molecules. TCRdb analysed the PCR reads with MiXCR anew, one entry per CDR3 protein. This table holds roughly 870,000 distinct CDR3 sequences, roughly 58% found once. The chain carries TRBV6-5 and TRBJ2-5, with no clear D. Judging by the DNA end, TRBJ2-7 fits better; the J call may be wrong. The TCR comes from a girl between 5 and 17 years old with multiple sclerosis. Sample: blood. The CDR3 DNA is TGTGCCAGCAGTTACTCGTTCTCGCGCGAGCAGTACTTC. The encoded protein is CASSYSFSREQYF.